Each of the 32 T cell receptor beta chains below was sequenced from the same sample in a study of CD8 T cells in Susac syndrome. About 0.45 to 1 ug RNA was reverse transcribed with random hexamers. TCRdb reanalysed the immunoSEQ multiplex PCR reads using MiXCR and keeps one entry per CDR3 protein. The table records hundreds of thousands of distinct CDR3 sequences, approximately 94% of them present only once. Sequences were obtained from CD4+ T cells from PBMCs. The receptors originated from a human donor with Susac syndrome.

The chain is built from TRBV12-3 or TRBV12-4 and TRBJ1-1; 7 bases are a match to TRBD1. The CDR3 is made up of 14 amino acids. V lost 7 bases and J lost 0; bases outside the gene matches: 5. The CDR3 DNA sequence: TGTGCCAGCACTAAGACAGGGATGAACACTGAAGCTTTCTTT. This codes for CASTKTGMNTEAFF.

This rearrangement joins TRBV29-1 to TRBJ1-1; D may be TRBD1 (5 bases). Looked up from germline, CDR1 is SQVTM and CDR2 is ANQGSEA. Trimming took off 4 bases at V and 5 bases at J, with 11 bases between the two ends. The CDR3 runs to 12 residues. CDR3 in amino acids: CSVGGMDTEAFF. The CDR3 region has the DNA TGCAGCGTTGGGGGGATGGATACTGAAGCTTTCTTT.

J is TRBJ2-7 and V is TRBV5-6; 9 bases align to TRBD1. V trimming: 0 bases; J trimming: 3 bases; junction bases outside the gene matches: 10. Germline V CDR1 and CDR2: SGHDT, YYEEEE. This CDR3 has 17 amino acids. The CDR3 loop is CASSLGRLPGQGYEQYF. The CDR3 nucleotides are TGTGCCAGCAGCTTGGGAAGACTTCCGGGACAGGGCTACGAGCAGTACTTC.

This clonotype was detected once. V is TRBV29-1 and J is TRBJ1-2, with D perhaps matching TRBD1 (6 bases). V dropped 6 bases and J dropped 7 bases, with 15 bases sitting between them. Germline CDR1 is SQVTM and CDR2 is ANQGSEA. The CDR3 is 12 amino acids. This CDR3 is CSVATGSGGYTF. CDR3 nucleotides: TGCAGCGTAGCCACAGGGTCGGGTGGCTACACCTTC.

This chain connects TRBV30 to TRBJ1-2; no definite D call. From germline, CDR1 is GTSNPN and CDR2 SVGIG (reference sequence). V was pared by 3 bases and J by 8 bases, with 13 bases between. CDR3 length: 12 amino acids. This CDR3 reads CAWRSGKEGYTF. The DNA of the CDR3 is TGTGCCTGGAGGAGCGGCAAAGAGGGCTACACCTTC.

This clonotype was counted once. DNA for the CDR3: TGTGCCAGCAGTTCCCGTTCTTTCCGAGGGTCCTACGAGCAGTACTTC. Translating gives CASSSRSFRGSYEQYF. V and J are TRBV27 and TRBJ2-7, with a weak D call TRBD2 (5 bases). V was pared by 4 bases and J by 1 base, with 17 bases between. CDR3 size: 16 residues. Germline V lookup: CDR1 MNHEY, CDR2 SMNVEV (reference sequence).

This clonotype was recorded only once. V usage is TRBV21-1 and J usage is TRBJ1-5; TRBD1, as called in the table, went unchecked against the DNA. TRBV21-1 is an annotated pseudogene. There are 14 residues in the CDR3. The CDR3 DNA sequence: TGTGCCAGCAGCAAAGACAGGGGCAATCAGCCCCAGCATTTT. This translates into CASSKDRGNQPQHF.

This clonotype came up a few times. The rearrangement links TRBV10-3 to TRBJ2-5, with D unclear. Trimming cost V 6 bases and J 2 bases, with 4 bases left between them. The CDR3 totals 11 residues. CDR1 ENHRY and CDR2 SYGVKD come from the germline V gene. The CDR3 loop reads CAISEQETQYF. The CDR3 region has the DNA TGTGCCATCAGCGAGCAAGAGACCCAGTACTTC.

The rearrangement uses TRBV20-1 and TRBJ1-2; the D gene is possibly TRBD1 (6 bases). This CDR3 region has 13 residues. Germline V gene sequence: CDR1 DFQATT, CDR2 SNEGSKA (reference sequence). Trimming cost V 1 base and J 3 bases, with 9 bases left between them. The CDR3 region is CSARAGQDYGYTF. The CDR3 DNA follows: TGCAGTGCTAGAGCGGGACAAGACTATGGCTACACCTTC.

Comment on this clonotype: This sequence may be a read error, since a much larger clone differs from it by one base. V usage is TRBV7-9 and J usage is TRBJ2-5; D call uncertain. Trimming pared 4 bases from V and 3 bases from J, leaving 3 bases between. This CDR3 spans 11 amino acids. Germline V gene data show CDR1 as SEHNR and CDR2 as FQNEAQ (reference sequence). The CDR3 DNA reads as TGTGCCAGCAGCTCCGAAGAGACCCAGTACTTC. Translated: CASSSEETQYF. Full variable domain (remainder filled in from reference TRBV7-9 and TRBJ2-5): DTGVSQNPRHKITKRGQNVTFRCDPISEHNRLYWYRQTLGQGPEFLTYFQNEAQLEKSRLLSDRFSAERPKGSFSTLEIQRTEQGDSAMYLCASSSEETQYFGPGTRLLVL.

The chain joins TRBV7-2 to TRBJ1-2, with 8 bases identical to TRBD1. CDR3 length: 14 amino acids. Germline V gives CDR1 SGHTA, CDR2 FQGNSA. The V segment lost 5 bases and the J segment 8 bases; nucleotides outside the gene matches: 10. CDR3 sequence: CASSLWTGTSGYTF. In DNA, the CDR3 is TGTGCCAGCAGCCTCTGGACAGGGACGAGCGGCTACACCTTC.

The chain combines TRBV28 with TRBJ1-5; D uncertain. The CDR3 runs 17 residues. In germline, CDR1 is MDHEN, CDR2 SYDVKM. Trimming stripped 6 bases from V and 1 base from J, with 19 bases between. The chain's CDR3 is CASSRSVTGMSNQPQHF. The CDR3 coding sequence is TGTGCCAGCAGCCGATCTGTAACGGGGATGAGCAATCAGCCCCAGCATTTT.

The chain couples TRBV3-1 to TRBJ2-3; 11 bases align to TRBD2. This CDR3 has 16 amino acids. Germline-derived CDR1 and CDR2 are LGHDT and YNNKEL (reference sequence). Trimming took 4 bases from V and 1 from J; bases not matched to a gene: 4. The CDR3 region has the DNA TGTGCCAGCAGCCGAGAACTAGCGGGGGGCACAGATACGCAGTATTTT. Amino acids: CASSRELAGGTDTQYF.

The chain employs TRBV7-2 and TRBJ2-7; D is perhaps TRBD2 (7 bases). Germline assignment: CDR1 SGHTA and CDR2 FQGNSA. The CDR3 has 17 amino acids. V was shortened by 1 base and J by 3 bases, with 19 bases between the two germline ends. DNA for the CDR3: TGTGCCAGCAGCTTAGGGTTGGGGGGGCAGGGGCGCTACGAGCAGTACTTC. It yields the protein CASSLGLGGQGRYEQYF.

CDR3 nucleotides: TGTGCCAGCAGTCTCCCGAGGAAGGGCTACACCTTC. Translating it yields CASSLPRKGYTF. This chain links TRBV7-2 with TRBJ1-2; D is ambiguous. Trimming shortened V by 6 bases and J by 8 bases, and 13 bases separated the two germline ends. Germline V gives CDR1 SGHTA, CDR2 FQGNSA. The CDR3 runs to 12 residues. The full variable domain, rest sourced from reference TRBV7-2 and TRBJ1-2, is GAGVSQSPSNKVTEKGKDVELRCDPISGHTALYWYRQSLGQGLEFLIYFQGNSAPDKSGLPSDRFSAERTGGSVSTLTIQRTQQEDSAVYLCASSLPRKGYTFGSGTRLTVV.

The gene calls are TRBV5-1 and TRBJ2-1; D not certain. Germline CDR1 is SGHRS and CDR2 is YFSETQ. V gave up 3 bases and J gave up 6 bases, with 13 bases separating them. This CDR3 is built from 14 residues. The CDR3 region is CASSYPSSGNEQFF. As DNA, the CDR3 is TGCGCCAGCAGCTACCCTTCCTCGGGCAATGAGCAGTTCTTC.

The rearrangement joins TRBV30 to TRBJ1-3; D is unclear. The CDR3 loop spans 15 amino acids. Per germline, CDR1 GTSNPN and CDR2 SVGIG (reference sequence). Trimming shortened V by 0 bases and J by 0 bases, and 9 bases separated the two germline ends. The CDR3 bases are TGTGCCTGGAGTGTATCCGGGAACTCTGGAAACACCATATATTTT. Translation gives CAWSVSGNSGNTIYF.

The chain carries TRBV5-4 and TRBJ1-2; no definite D call. V gave up 4 bases and J gave up 4 bases, with 14 bases separating them. This CDR3 contains 14 residues. The germline gives CDR1 SGHNT, CDR2 YYREEE (reference sequence). Here the CDR3 reads CASSPSSDGYGYTF. CDR3 in DNA: TGTGCCAGCAGCCCCAGTTCGGACGGCTATGGCTACACCTTC.

The genes are TRBV10-3 and TRBJ1-3, with D unclear. The CDR3 has 14 amino acids. CDR1 ENHRY and CDR2 SYGVKD come from the germline V gene. The V and J ends lost 3 bases and 2 bases respectively, with 8 bases between them. CDR3 coding DNA: TGTGCCATCAGTGAATTAACCCCTGGAAACACCATATATTTT. It is translated as CAISELTPGNTIYF.

This clonotype is a singleton in its sample. The chain combines TRBV20-1 with TRBJ2-5; 7 positions match TRBD1. Germline V CDR1 and CDR2: DFQATT, SNEGSKA (reference sequence). CDR3 size: 13 residues. Trimming cost V 4 bases and J 5 bases; bases outside gene matches: 7. CDR3 in amino acids: CSAIDRVVETQYF. Written as DNA, the CDR3 is TGCAGTGCTATAGACAGGGTGGTTGAGACCCAGTACTTC.

The chain couples TRBV25-1 to TRBJ2-5; TRBD1 matches at 11 bases. CDR3 size: 15 residues. Germline-derived CDR1 and CDR2 are MGHDK and SYGVNS. With V trimmed by 4 bases and J by 4 bases, 5 bases remained unmatched. CDR3: CASSGWTGGGETQYF. The CDR3 DNA reads TGTGCCAGCAGTGGCTGGACAGGGGGCGGAGAGACCCAGTACTTC.

The chain combines TRBV12-3 or TRBV12-4 with TRBJ1-1; 7 bases fit TRBD1. This CDR3 has 13 residues. V shed 5 bases and J 11 bases; nucleotides not matched to a gene: 11. DNA of the CDR3: TGTGCCAGCAGTCTTCCGACAGGGATGAGGGCTTTCTTT. This gives the protein CASSLPTGMRAFF.

The V gene is TRBV6-1, the J gene TRBJ2-1; 12 bases match TRBD1. V shed 6 bases and J 0 bases; nucleotides not matched to a gene: 12. The CDR3 covers 19 residues. Germline V gene lookup returns CDR1 MNHNS and CDR2 SASEGT. DNA of the CDR3: TGTGCCAGCAGCCACGGGACAGGGGGCCTTTCTGGCTCCTACAATGAGCAGTTCTTC. Protein sequence: CASSHGTGGLSGSYNEQFF.

The genes are TRBV20-1 and TRBJ2-5, with D perhaps being TRBD1 or TRBD2 (5 bases each). Germline lookup yields CDR1 DFQATT and CDR2 SNEGSKA (reference sequence). Trimming took off 3 bases at V and 7 bases at J, with 15 bases between the two ends. The CDR3 spans 13 residues. CDR3 loop: CSARPPGPGTQYF. CDR3 DNA: TGCAGTGCTAGGCCACCGGGGCCGGGGACCCAGTACTTC.

The chain is built from TRBV30 and TRBJ2-3; D gene ambiguous. The V gene lost 3 bases and the J gene lost 1 base, with 11 bases spanning the gap. Germline CDR1 and CDR2: GTSNPN and SVGIG (reference sequence). The CDR3 totals 14 residues. The CDR3 region is CAWRVQGGTDTQYF. CDR3 in DNA: TGTGCCTGGAGGGTCCAAGGCGGCACAGATACGCAGTATTTT.

This clonotype was picked up one time. The CDR3 region has the DNA TGCGCCAGCAGCCTTGATCCCGGGACAGTCCTAAGCATTCAGTACTTC. This sequence encodes CASSLDPGTVLSIQYF. The chain is built from TRBV5-1 and TRBJ2-4, with TRBD1 identical over 7 bases. The CDR3 is made up of 16 amino acids. The J segment lost 9 bases and the V segment lost 4 bases, leaving 16 bases of the junction unmatched. Germline CDR1 and CDR2: SGHRS and YFSETQ. Drawing the rest from reference TRBV5-1 and TRBJ2-4, the complete variable domain is KAGVTQTPRYLIKTRGQQVTLSCSPISGHRSVSWYQQTPGQGLQFLFEYFSETQRNKGNFPGRFSGRQFSNSRSEMNVSTLELGDSALYLCASSLDPGTVLSIQYFGAGTRLSVL.

The rearrangement uses TRBV7-9 and TRBJ1-5, with TRBD1 identical over 10 bases. The J segment lost 5 bases and the V segment lost 6 bases, leaving 10 bases of the junction unmatched. The CDR3 extends over 16 amino acids. Germline V gives CDR1 SEHNR, CDR2 FQNEAQ (reference sequence). CDR3 loop: CASSHALTGGDQPQHF. The CDR3 region has the DNA TGTGCCAGCAGTCACGCCCTGACAGGGGGCGATCAGCCCCAGCATTTT.

The chain is built from TRBV20-1 and TRBJ2-3; TRBD2 aligns across 12 bases. V lost 3 bases and J lost 9; bases outside the gene matches: 10. The CDR3 covers 15 residues. CDR1 is DFQATT, CDR2 SNEGSKA, per germline (reference sequence). The chain's CDR3 is CSASGASGGDKTQYF. CDR3 sequence (DNA): TGCAGTGCTAGTGGGGCTAGCGGGGGGGACAAGACGCAGTATTTT.

The chain joins TRBV21-1 to TRBJ2-1; TRBD1 is the table's D call, not checked against the DNA. TRBV21-1 is a documented pseudogene. The CDR3 runs 17 residues. CDR3 nucleotides: TGTGCCAGCAGCAAAGAAGGGACAGTTCAATCCTACAATGAGCAGTTCTTC. It is translated as CASSKEGTVQSYNEQFF.

The chain joins TRBV5-1 to TRBJ2-7, with TRBD2 as a possible D gene (5 bases). The CDR3 has 16 amino acids. Trimming left V 4 bases short and J 2 bases short, with 19 bases between. Germline CDR1 is SGHRS and CDR2 is YFSETQ. The CDR3 DNA is TGCGCCAGCAGCGTTATTCGGACTGCCCCTCCCTACGAGCAGTACTTC. This sequence encodes CASSVIRTAPPYEQYF.

The V call is TRBV3-1, the J call TRBJ2-2, with 7 nucleotides matching TRBD1. V lost 3 bases and J lost 11; bases outside the gene matches: 9. Germline-derived CDR1 and CDR2 are LGHDT and YNNKEL (reference sequence). CDR3 length equals 14 residues. CDR3: CASSQLEGATELFF. DNA for the CDR3: TGTGCCAGCAGCCAGCTCGAGGGGGCAACCGAGCTGTTTTTT.

This clonotype was observed a handful of times. DNA of the CDR3: TGTGCCAGCAGTCAACGGGGGGGCTACGAGCAGTACTTC. Its translation: CASSQRGGYEQYF. The rearrangement joins TRBV6-6 to TRBJ2-7, with 8 positions matching TRBD2. This CDR3 comprises 13 residues. Germline V gives CDR1 MNHNY, CDR2 SVGAGI (reference sequence). Trimming cost V 5 bases and J 3 bases; bases outside gene matches: 3.